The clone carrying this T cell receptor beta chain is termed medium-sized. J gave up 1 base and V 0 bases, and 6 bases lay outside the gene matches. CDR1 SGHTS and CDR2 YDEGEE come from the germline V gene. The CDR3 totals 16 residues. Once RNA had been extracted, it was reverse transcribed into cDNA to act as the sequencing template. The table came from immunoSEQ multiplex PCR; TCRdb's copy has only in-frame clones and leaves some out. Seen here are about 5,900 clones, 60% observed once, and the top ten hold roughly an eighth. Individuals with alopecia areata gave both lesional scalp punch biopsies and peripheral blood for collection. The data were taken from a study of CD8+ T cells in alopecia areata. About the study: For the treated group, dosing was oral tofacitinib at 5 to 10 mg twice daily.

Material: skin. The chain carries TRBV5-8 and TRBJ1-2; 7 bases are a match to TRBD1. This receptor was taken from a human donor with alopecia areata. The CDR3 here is CASSLVTGVVNYGYTF. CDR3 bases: TGTGCCAGCAGCTTGGTCACAGGGGTGGTTAACTATGGCTACACCTTC.